This T cell receptor (beta chain) appears in the sequencing data of a study of blood T cell repertoires in COVID-19. Study overall: Nucleic acid was either cDNA or gDNA, and it came from T cells, B-cell-depleted T cells, or PBMCs.

Per the original data handling: Quantification of nucleated cells was approximated via reference gene primer amplification. The protocol was immunoSEQ multiplex PCR, while the TCRdb copy is restricted to in-frame clones and leaves out a portion. For V, J and clone size, that table is used; D and trimming come from the DNA. Of fewer than 95,000 clones listed, 87% are singletons. V trimming: 2 bases; J trimming: 2 bases; junction bases outside the gene matches: 2. The CDR3 spans 15 residues. The germline gives CDR1 KGHDR, CDR2 SFDVKD. This chain uses TRBV24-1 with TRBJ1-2; 9 nucleotides align to TRBD1. This sequence originates from a male donor with acute or convalescent COVID-19. Material: peripheral blood. CDR3 DNA sequence: TGTGCCACCAGTGATTCCGGGACAGGGAACTATGGCTACACCTTC. It encodes CATSDSGTGNYGYTF.